One and the same sample provided the 7 T cell receptor beta chains below, sequenced in a study of blood T cell repertoires in COVID-19. Profiling relied on immunoSEQ multiplex PCR, and the TCRdb table lists in-frame clones only, not all of them. The sample comprises some 150,000 clones, about nine tenths of which are singletons, and approximately 2.5% rests with the top ten. Sequencing input: peripheral blood. The receptors were sampled from a human donor in a cohort sampled during active COVID-19.

This sequence joins TRBV6-6 and TRBJ1-4; 7 nucleotides match TRBD1. V shed 5 bases and J 7 bases; nucleotides not matched to a gene: 7. CDR3 length equals 14 residues. CDR1 is MNHNY and CDR2 is SVGAGI in the germline V gene (reference sequence). CDR3 nucleotides: TGTGCCAGCAGTACAGGGGCGTACGGTGAAAAACTGTTTTTT. The encoded protein is CASSTGAYGEKLFF.

The chain uses TRBV2 and TRBJ2-5, with D possibly TRBD1 on 6 matching bases. The CDR3 loop spans 17 amino acids. V lost 4 bases and J lost 0, with 18 bases in between. Germline V CDR1 and CDR2: SNHLY, FYNNEI. The CDR3 reads CASSVWLDRRYQETQYF. The CDR3 coding sequence is TGTGCCAGCAGTGTGTGGTTAGACAGGAGGTACCAAGAGACCCAGTACTTC.

The chain couples TRBV30 to TRBJ1-6; 9 bases align to TRBD1. Germline V gene sequence: CDR1 GTSNPN, CDR2 SVGIG (reference sequence). There are 17 residues in the CDR3. The trim removed 1 base at V and 6 bases at J, leaving 10 bases unmatched. CDR3 coding DNA: TGTGCCTGGAGTGCAATACAGGGGGCGAGAACTAATTCACCCCTCCACTTT. It yields the protein CAWSAIQGARTNSPLHF.

The genes are TRBV19 and TRBJ2-2; TRBD2 aligns across 8 bases. Germline assignment: CDR1 LNHDA and CDR2 SQIVND (reference sequence). V lost 11 bases, J lost 5 bases, and 13 bases stayed unmatched. The CDR3 runs 15 residues. CDR3 region: CARPGGGGRTGELFF. CDR3 bases: TGTGCCCGTCCGGGGGGGGGAGGGCGGACCGGGGAGCTGTTTTTT.

The rearrangement links TRBV28 to TRBJ2-1; no reliable D call. The CDR3 has 16 amino acids. V dropped 2 bases and J dropped 8 bases, with 19 bases sitting between them. Germline CDR1 and CDR2: MDHEN and SYDVKM. CDR3 DNA: TGTGCCAGCAGTTTAGCGGCTGTGGCTCCTTTTCATGAGCAGTTCTTC. Translation: CASSLAAVAPFHEQFF.

The V call is TRBV7-8, the J call TRBJ2-5; D is undetermined. The ends were cut back, 3 bases at V and 5 bases at J, with 10 bases in the middle. This CDR3 has 13 residues. The germline gives CDR1 SGHVS, CDR2 FQNEAQ. The CDR3 coding sequence is TGTGCCAGCAGCTTCGGAGAGAGGGAGACCCAGTACTTC. Translated, it gives CASSFGERETQYF.

The rearrangement joins TRBV27 to TRBJ2-2, with TRBD1 matching over 9 bases. The CDR3 extends over 17 amino acids. V dropped 7 bases and J dropped 3; count of bases not matched to a gene: 12. CDR1 is MNHEY, CDR2 SMNVEV, per germline (reference sequence). Here the CDR3 reads CASIGTGSYGDTGELFF. The CDR3, as DNA: TGTGCCAGCATCGGGACAGGGTCCTACGGGGACACCGGGGAGCTGTTTTTT.